This is a list of T cell receptor beta chains from one sample in a study of T-cell memory formation after mild COVID-19. TCRdb itself ran the 5' RACE reads through MiXCR, one entry per CDR3 protein. There are 450,000 to 700,000 distinct CDR3 sequences in the sample; about a sixth occur only once, and approximately 12% lies in the top ten. Sequences were obtained from PBMCs or a T cell subset sorted from them (not recorded which). Receptors originate from an adult woman who had mild COVID-19 (a few samples of this study predate the infection). Cell type and time point are not known. The CDR3 runs from the conserved cysteine through the conserved F or W. Fields, in order: V gene, D gene, J gene, clone size, CDR3 DNA, CDR3 protein. The D gene is left open where the match is weak. Clone size appears in some rows only: once, few, many, or a class for an expanded clone.

V gene: TRBV6-1
D gene: -
J gene: TRBJ1-2
clone size: -
CDR3 DNA: TGTGCCAGCAGTGAAGCACAGAATCGCGGCTACACCTTC
CDR3 protein: CASSEAQNRGYTF

V gene: TRBV7-2
D gene: TRBD1
J gene: TRBJ2-3
clone size: -
CDR3 DNA: TGTGCCAGCAGCCAAGGACAGGGGGCGGGGGATACGCAGTATTTT
CDR3 protein: CASSQGQGAGDTQYF

V gene: TRBV4-1
D gene: -
J gene: TRBJ1-1
clone size: few
CDR3 DNA: TGCGCCAGCAGCCAAGGGGGTGAGATGATGAACACTGAAGCTTTCTTT
CDR3 protein: CASSQGGEMMNTEAFF

V gene: TRBV20-1
D gene: TRBD1
J gene: TRBJ1-5
clone size: -
CDR3 DNA: TGCAGTGCTAAGGGGGCCGGGAGCAATCAGCCCCAGCATTTT
CDR3 protein: CSAKGAGSNQPQHF

V gene: TRBV7-9
D gene: TRBD1
J gene: TRBJ1-6
clone size: -
CDR3 DNA: TGTGCCAGCATCGATTACAGGGGGACGTATAATTCACCCCTCCACTTT
CDR3 protein: CASIDYRGTYNSPLHF

V gene: TRBV24-1
D gene: TRBD1
J gene: TRBJ1-4
clone size: few
CDR3 DNA: TGTGCCACCAGTGACTCCGGGACAGGAGTTGCAACTAATGAAAAACTGTTTTTT
CDR3 protein: CATSDSGTGVATNEKLFF

V gene: TRBV7-2
D gene: -
J gene: TRBJ2-1
clone size: -
CDR3 DNA: TGTGCCAGCAGCTTAGGGGGAGTGCATGAGCAGTTCTTC
CDR3 protein: CASSLGGVHEQFF

V gene: TRBV20-1
D gene: -
J gene: TRBJ2-7
clone size: -
CDR3 DNA: TGCAGTGCGGTAGATAGCGGAGCTAGCTCCTACGAGCAGTACTTC
CDR3 protein: CSAVDSGASSYEQYF

V gene: TRBV18
D gene: -
J gene: TRBJ1-1
clone size: many
CDR3 DNA: TGTGCCAGCTCACCAACACAGGGTCGGACTGAAGCTTTCTTT
CDR3 protein: CASSPTQGRTEAFF

V gene: TRBV6-1
D gene: TRBD1
J gene: TRBJ1-1
clone size: few
CDR3 DNA: TGTGCCAGCAGTGAAGCTAACGGACAGGGGCCGAACACTGAAGCTTTCTTT
CDR3 protein: CASSEANGQGPNTEAFF

V gene: TRBV5-6
D gene: TRBD2
J gene: TRBJ2-1
clone size: many
CDR3 DNA: TGTGCCAGCACCAATAGCGGGACTCGGAATGAGCAGTTCTTC
CDR3 protein: CASTNSGTRNEQFF

V gene: TRBV6-5
D gene: TRBD2
J gene: TRBJ2-2
clone size: few
CDR3 DNA: TGTGCCAGCAGTACCGGGACTAGCGGGGGACGGAACACCGGGGAGCTGTTTTTT
CDR3 protein: CASSTGTSGGRNTGELFF

V gene: TRBV4-3
D gene: -
J gene: TRBJ2-1
clone size: -
CDR3 DNA: TGCGCCAGCAGCCCTTACAGAGACCTCAATGAGCAGTTCTTC
CDR3 protein: CASSPYRDLNEQFF

V gene: TRBV6-5
D gene: TRBD1
J gene: TRBJ2-1
clone size: -
CDR3 DNA: TGTGCCAGTTACAGGGGGAATGGCAATGAGCAGTTCTTC
CDR3 protein: CASYRGNGNEQFF

V gene: TRBV5-1
D gene: -
J gene: TRBJ2-7
clone size: -
CDR3 DNA: TGCGCCAGCAGCTTGGGGACCATTCCGCCCCCGTACGAGCAGTACTTC
CDR3 protein: CASSLGTIPPPYEQYF

V gene: TRBV6-1
D gene: TRBD2
J gene: TRBJ2-1
clone size: -
CDR3 DNA: TGTGCCAGCAGTCCTCTTAGCGGGGGGGCCATTGAGCAGTTCTTC
CDR3 protein: CASSPLSGGAIEQFF

V gene: TRBV11-1
D gene: TRBD2
J gene: TRBJ2-1
clone size: few
CDR3 DNA: TGTGCCAGCACCAAATTACTAGCGGGAGGGCCAGATGAGCAGTTCTTC
CDR3 protein: CASTKLLAGGPDEQFF

V gene: TRBV20-1
D gene: -
J gene: TRBJ1-2
clone size: -
CDR3 DNA: TGCAGTGCTAGAGGACGCAATGGCTACACCTTC
CDR3 protein: CSARGRNGYTF

V gene: TRBV3-1
D gene: TRBD2
J gene: TRBJ2-1
clone size: few
CDR3 DNA: TGTGCCAGCAGCCCTACACTAGCGGGAGTAGGTGAGCAGTTCTTC
CDR3 protein: CASSPTLAGVGEQFF

V gene: TRBV2
D gene: -
J gene: TRBJ2-2
clone size: few
CDR3 DNA: TGTGCCAGCAGCGCCTTTAGCGAGAACACCGGGGAGCTGTTTTTT
CDR3 protein: CASSAFSENTGELFF

V gene: TRBV19
D gene: -
J gene: TRBJ1-5
clone size: few
CDR3 DNA: TGTGCCAGTAGTATGCGGGCAGCCACTCGCAATCAGCCCCAGCATTTT
CDR3 protein: CASSMRAATRNQPQHF

V gene: TRBV5-1
D gene: TRBD1
J gene: TRBJ2-7
clone size: once
CDR3 DNA: TGCGCCAGCAGCTTCCGGCCGGGACAGGACTACGAGCAGTACTTC
CDR3 protein: CASSFRPGQDYEQYF

V gene: TRBV7-3
D gene: TRBD2
J gene: TRBJ2-1
clone size: -
CDR3 DNA: TGTGCCAGCAGCTCAAGGAGCGGGAGTATTGATGAGCAGTTCTTC
CDR3 protein: CASSSRSGSIDEQFF

V gene: TRBV5-4
D gene: -
J gene: TRBJ2-1
clone size: -
CDR3 DNA: TGTGCCAGCAGCGGGGACCCCGGTTCCTACAATGAGCAGTTCTTC
CDR3 protein: CASSGDPGSYNEQFF

V gene: TRBV14
D gene: TRBD2
J gene: TRBJ2-1
clone size: -
CDR3 DNA: TGTGCCAGCAGCCAAGAACCTTGGACTAGCGGGTCCACTAACGATTGGGATGAGCAGTTCTTC
CDR3 protein: CASSQEPWTSGSTNDWDEQFF

V gene: TRBV29-1
D gene: -
J gene: TRBJ2-7
clone size: -
CDR3 DNA: TGCAGCGTTAGGGGGGACTACGAGCAGTACTTC
CDR3 protein: CSVRGDYEQYF

V gene: TRBV12-3/TRBV12-4
D gene: TRBD1
J gene: TRBJ2-7
clone size: -
CDR3 DNA: TGTGCCAGCAGCAAAACTCCGGGACAGGGGCAATACGAGCAGTACTTC
CDR3 protein: CASSKTPGQGQYEQYF

V gene: TRBV27
D gene: TRBD2
J gene: TRBJ2-3
clone size: few
CDR3 DNA: TGTGCCAGCAGTCCGGGGACTAGCGGAATCGCTAGCACAGATACGCAGTATTTT
CDR3 protein: CASSPGTSGIASTDTQYF

V gene: TRBV3-1
D gene: -
J gene: TRBJ1-4
clone size: few
CDR3 DNA: TGTGCCAGCAGCGAACAAGAATTGGAAGGGAGGGCGACTAATGAAAAACTGTTTTTT
CDR3 protein: CASSEQELEGRATNEKLFF

V gene: TRBV5-7
D gene: -
J gene: TRBJ2-7
clone size: -
CDR3 DNA: TGTGCCAGCAGCTTGGCCGAGCGAGAACTCTCCTACGAGCAGTACTTC
CDR3 protein: CASSLAERELSYEQYF

V gene: TRBV6-5
D gene: TRBD2
J gene: TRBJ2-1
clone size: -
CDR3 DNA: TGTGCCACCCGAAAAGCGGGAGCCGCCTACAATGAGCAGTTCTTC
CDR3 protein: CATRKAGAAYNEQFF

V gene: TRBV12-3/TRBV12-4
D gene: TRBD2
J gene: TRBJ2-3
clone size: few
CDR3 DNA: TGTGCCAGTGGGACTAGCGGGATCCTAGATACGCAGTATTTT
CDR3 protein: CASGTSGILDTQYF